This T cell receptor (beta chain) was retrieved from a study of blood T cell repertoires in COVID-19. Cohort placement rested on clinical history that participants reported themselves. Produced via immunoSEQ multiplex PCR; TCRdb's table is partial and in-frame only. In the table there are fewer than 400,000 clones, around 90% of which are singletons. Germline assignment: CDR1 SNHLY and CDR2 FYNNEI. The CDR3 is made up of 14 amino acids. Germline trimming cut 6 bases from V and 4 bases from J; bases unmatched to any gene: 4. This sequence was found in a woman under 30 who had recovered from COVID-19. The sample consisted of PBMCs or T cells enriched from blood (not recorded which). The rearrangement joins TRBV2 to TRBJ2-3; 10 bases agree with TRBD2. The CDR3 DNA sequence: TGTGCCAGCAGAGCCGGGACTAGCGCAGATACGCAGTATTTT. Its translation: CASRAGTSADTQYF.